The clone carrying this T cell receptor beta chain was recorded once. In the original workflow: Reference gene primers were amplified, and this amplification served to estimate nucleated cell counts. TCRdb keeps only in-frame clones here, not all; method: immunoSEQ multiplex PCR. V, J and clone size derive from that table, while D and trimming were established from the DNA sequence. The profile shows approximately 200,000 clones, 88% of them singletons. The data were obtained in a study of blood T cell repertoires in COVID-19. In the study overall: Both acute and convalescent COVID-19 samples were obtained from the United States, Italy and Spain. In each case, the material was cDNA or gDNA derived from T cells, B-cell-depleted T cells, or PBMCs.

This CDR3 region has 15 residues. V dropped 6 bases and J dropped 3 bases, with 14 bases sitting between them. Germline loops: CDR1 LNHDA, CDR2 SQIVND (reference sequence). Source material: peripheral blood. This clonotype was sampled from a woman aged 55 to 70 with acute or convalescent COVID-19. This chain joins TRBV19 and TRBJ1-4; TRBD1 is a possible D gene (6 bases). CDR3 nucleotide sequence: TGTGCCAGTAGGCCCGATCGACAGGCTAATGAAAAACTGTTTTTT. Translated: CASRPDRQANEKLFF.